This is a list of T cell receptor beta chains from one sample in a study of blood T cell repertoires in COVID-19. Sequencing was performed with immunoSEQ multiplex PCR; in TCRdb, only in-frame clones are kept and a portion is missing. Of about 140,000 clones listed, around 87% were seen once; the top ten hold roughly 2.5%. Sequenced input: peripheral blood. These receptors were obtained from a man in his fifties or sixties with active COVID-19. CDR3s include the opening cysteine and the closing phenylalanine or tryptophan. Each record gives: V gene, J gene, D gene, CDR3 protein. The D gene is left open where the match is weak.

TRBV2,TRBJ1-6,TRBD1,CASSEWGQLNNSPLHF
TRBV7-3,TRBJ2-2,.,CASSRLRADDTGELFF
TRBV9,TRBJ2-1,.,CASSAGQYNEQFF
TRBV25-1,TRBJ1-2,TRBD1,CASSDSRQGQSYGYTF
TRBV18,TRBJ1-5,TRBD1,CASSPETGYNQPQHF
TRBV11-2,TRBJ2-7,.,CASSLLRRTYEQYF
TRBV5-1,TRBJ2-3,.,CASSRDISSTDTQYF
TRBV5-5,TRBJ2-5,TRBD1,CASSWGQGESETQYF
TRBV7-2,TRBJ2-3,.,CASSLLYTQYF
TRBV6-2/TRBV6-3,TRBJ2-1,TRBD2,CASSRGGAGEQFF
TRBV7-9,TRBJ1-1,TRBD1,CASSLGDRGLNTEAFF
TRBV18,TRBJ1-2,TRBD1,CASSQDRVGVYGYTF
TRBV29-1,TRBJ1-4,.,CSVDPGKLGEKLFF
TRBV5-6,TRBJ2-7,TRBD2,CASSVWTSSWYEQYF
TRBV6-5,TRBJ1-6,.,CAANLKTDSPLHF
TRBV7-2,TRBJ2-3,TRBD1,CASSQDRGQTDTQYF
TRBV3-1/TRBV3-2,TRBJ1-1,TRBD1,CASNTRKDRDTEAFF
TRBV29-1,TRBJ2-5,.,CSVSRTTLQETQYF
TRBV9,TRBJ2-6,.,CASSLEARGTGANVLTF
TRBV7-8,TRBJ2-5,TRBD1,CASSRDRMNQETQYF
TRBV29-1,TRBJ1-2,.,CSVEQVPRYGYTF
TRBV9,TRBJ2-3,TRBD1,CASSSNRGSTDTQYF
TRBV21-1,TRBJ2-7,.,CASSRRTGYFPPSSYEQYF
TRBV7-8,TRBJ2-7,TRBD2,CASSRGLAGGRYEQYF
TRBV5-4,TRBJ2-7,.,CASSLVLGGPYEQYF
TRBV3-1/TRBV3-2,TRBJ2-5,TRBD2,CASSQESRFGTGGLETQYF
TRBV27,TRBJ1-2,.,CASSLTGIPRYGYTF